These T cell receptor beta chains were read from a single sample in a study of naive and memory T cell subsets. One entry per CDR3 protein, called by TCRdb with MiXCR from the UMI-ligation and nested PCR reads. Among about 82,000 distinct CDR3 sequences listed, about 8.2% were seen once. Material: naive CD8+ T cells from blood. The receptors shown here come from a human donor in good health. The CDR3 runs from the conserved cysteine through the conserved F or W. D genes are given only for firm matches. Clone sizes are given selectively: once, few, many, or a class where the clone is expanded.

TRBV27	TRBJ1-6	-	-	TGTGCCAGCAGTTTGTCATCATCGAGCTCCTATAATTCACCCCTCCACTTT	CASSLSSSSSYNSPLHF
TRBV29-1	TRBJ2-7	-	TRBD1	TGCAGCGTTGTGGACAGGGGAAATTTACACGAGCAGTACTTC	CSVVDRGNLHEQYF
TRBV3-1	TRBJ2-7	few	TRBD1	TGTGCCAGCGAGGGGGCCGCCTACGAGCAGTACTTC	CASEGAAYEQYF
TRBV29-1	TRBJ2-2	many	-	TGCAGCGCTGAGGGGGGCGACAAAAACACCGGGGAGCTGTTTTTT	CSAEGGDKNTGELFF
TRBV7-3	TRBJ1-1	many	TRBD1	TGTGCCAGCAGTTGGACAGGGGGCACTGAAGCTTTCTTT	CASSWTGGTEAFF
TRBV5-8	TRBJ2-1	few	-	TGTGCCAGCAGCCCCGGGGGGCTCAATGAGCAGTTCTTC	CASSPGGLNEQFF
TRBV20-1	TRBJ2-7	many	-	TGCAGTGCTAGAGGGCAACAGGTGTACTACGAGCAGTACTTC	CSARGQQVYYEQYF
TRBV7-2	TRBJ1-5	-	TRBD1	TGTGCCAGCAGCCGGGACAGGGGGCGCACCCAGCCCCAGCATTTT	CASSRDRGRTQPQHF
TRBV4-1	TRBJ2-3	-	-	TGCGCCAGCAGCCAAAAGGGAGGGGGTTACGCAGATACGCAGTATTTT	CASSQKGGGYADTQYF
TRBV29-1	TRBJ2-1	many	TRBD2	TGCAGCGCCTTCAGCGGGAGCGGAGACAATGAGCAGTTCTTC	CSAFSGSGDNEQFF
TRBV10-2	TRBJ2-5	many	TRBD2	TGCGCCAGCAGCGAGACGGGACTAGCTAGAACCGAACAAGAGACCCAGTACTTC	CASSETGLARTEQETQYF
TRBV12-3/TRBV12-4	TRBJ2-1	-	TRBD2	TGTGCCAGCAGCCCCGGGGGGACTAGCGGGGAGTACAATGAGCAGTTCTTC	CASSPGGTSGEYNEQFF
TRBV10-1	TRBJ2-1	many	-	TGCGCCAGCAGTGATTATCCTTCGGGGGAGGCCCTAATCCATGAGCAGTTCTTC	CASSDYPSGEALIHEQFF
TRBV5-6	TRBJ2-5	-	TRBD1	TGTGCCAGCAGTTCCTACGTCCGACAGGGGGTAGTGGAGACCCAGTACTTC	CASSSYVRQGVVETQYF
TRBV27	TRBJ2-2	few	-	TGTGCCAGCAGTTTGATCGGGACTTACAACGGGGAGCTGTTTTTT	CASSLIGTYNGELFF
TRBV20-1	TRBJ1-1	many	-	TGCAGTGCTAGTTTACCGTGGAACACTGAAGCTTTCTTT	CSASLPWNTEAFF
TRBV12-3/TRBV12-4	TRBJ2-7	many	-	TGTGCCAGCAGTCCTGACTACATCTCCTACGAGCAGTACTTC	CASSPDYISYEQYF
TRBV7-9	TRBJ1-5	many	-	TGTGCCAGCAGCTTAGAAGGGTCGGGTCAGCCCCAGCATTTT	CASSLEGSGQPQHF
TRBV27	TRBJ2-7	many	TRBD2	TGTGCCAGCAGTGCGACAGCTAGCGGATCGACCTACGAGCAGTACTTC	CASSATASGSTYEQYF
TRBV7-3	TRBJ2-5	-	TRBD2	TGTGCCAGCAGCGCAAGCGGGGGAGTTGTAGAGACCCAGTACTTC	CASSASGGVVETQYF
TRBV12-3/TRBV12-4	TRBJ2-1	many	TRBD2	TGTGCCAGCAGCATAGCGGGAGGGGTGTACAATGAGCAGTTCTTC	CASSIAGGVYNEQFF
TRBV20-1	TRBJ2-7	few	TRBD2	TGCAGTGCCACCATCACTAGCGGGAGGACCCACGAGCAGTACTTC	CSATITSGRTHEQYF
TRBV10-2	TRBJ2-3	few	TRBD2	TGCGCCAGCAGTACCCATGAGACTAGCGGGTTCACAGATACGCAGTATTTT	CASSTHETSGFTDTQYF
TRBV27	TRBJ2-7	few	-	TGTGCCAGCAGTCCTGGACAGAATAATTTCTACGAGCAGTACTTC	CASSPGQNNFYEQYF
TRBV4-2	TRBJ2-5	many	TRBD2	TGTGCCAGCAGCCAACCATCGGCCAGCGGGAGGGAACAAGAGACCCAGTACTTC	CASSQPSASGREQETQYF
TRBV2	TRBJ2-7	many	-	TGTGCCAGCAGGGGGAGCGACAACTACGAGCAGTACTTC	CASRGSDNYEQYF
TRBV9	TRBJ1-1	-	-	TGTGCCAGCAGCGTAGAGACGAACACTGAAGCTTTCTTT	CASSVETNTEAFF
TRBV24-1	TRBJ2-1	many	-	TGTGCCACCAGTGATTTCGCCAGAAACAATGAGCAGTTCTTC	CATSDFARNNEQFF
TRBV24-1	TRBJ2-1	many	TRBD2	TGTGCCACCGCCGCCCTAGCGGGGGTGAATGAGCAGTTCTTC	CATAALAGVNEQFF
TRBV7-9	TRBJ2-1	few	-	TGTGCCAGCAGCTTCCTCGGAACTAACAATGAGCAGTTCTTC	CASSFLGTNNEQFF
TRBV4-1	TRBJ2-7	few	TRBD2	TGCGCCAGCAGCCCCGAACTTAGGGCGGGAGGCTACGAGCAGTACTTC	CASSPELRAGGYEQYF
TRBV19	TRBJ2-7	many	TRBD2	TGTGCCAGTAGTACTAGCGGGAGGGCCATATCGTTCCACGAGCAGTACTTC	CASSTSGRAISFHEQYF
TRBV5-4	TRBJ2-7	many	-	TGTGCCAGCAGCGTGACTTTTACCTACGAGCAGTACTTC	CASSVTFTYEQYF
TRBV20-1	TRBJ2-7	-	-	TGCAGTGCTGCGGCCGTTAACCGCTACGAGCAGTACTTC	CSAAAVNRYEQYF
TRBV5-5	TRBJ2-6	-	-	TGTGCCAGCAGCTTGTTGGGTTCTGGGGCCAACGTCCTGACTTTC	CASSLLGSGANVLTF
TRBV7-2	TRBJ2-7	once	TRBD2	TGTGCCAGCAGCTATGGGGGAGGGTGGGGCTACGAGCAGTACTTC	CASSYGGGWGYEQYF
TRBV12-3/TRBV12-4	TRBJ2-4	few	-	TGTGCCAGCAGTTTAGAGGGTTGGGTCCAAAACATTCAGTACTTC	CASSLEGWVQNIQYF
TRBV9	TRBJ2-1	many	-	TGTGCCAGCAGCGTACACAGGGAGAATGAGCAGTTCTTC	CASSVHRENEQFF
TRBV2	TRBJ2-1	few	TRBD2	TGTGCCAGCAGTGAACTAGCGGGAGGCGCTGAGCAGTTCTTC	CASSELAGGAEQFF
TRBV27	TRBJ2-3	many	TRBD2	TGTGCCAGCGGGAGGACTAGCGATACGCAGTATTTT	CASGRTSDTQYF
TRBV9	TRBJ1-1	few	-	TGTGCCAGCAGCGCGTACACGTACACTGAAGCTTTCTTT	CASSAYTYTEAFF
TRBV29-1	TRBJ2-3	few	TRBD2	TGCAGCGTTGAAACACGCGAGGCTAGCGGGAAAAGCACAGATACGCAGTATTTT	CSVETREASGKSTDTQYF
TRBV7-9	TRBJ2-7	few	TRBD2	TGTGCCAGCAGCTCCTCCGGGACTAGCGGGAGAGTCCCCCCCTACGAGCAGTACTTC	CASSSSGTSGRVPPYEQYF
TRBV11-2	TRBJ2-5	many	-	TGTGCCAGCAGCCTCTGGTTTTCGGTCCAAGAGACCCAGTACTTC	CASSLWFSVQETQYF
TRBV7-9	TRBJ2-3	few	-	TGTGCCAGCTCGGGTAGCGGTTACACAGATACGCAGTATTTT	CASSGSGYTDTQYF
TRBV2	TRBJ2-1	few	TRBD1	TGTGCCAGCAGTCTTTCTTCGGGACAGGGGGTCTATGAGCAGTTCTTC	CASSLSSGQGVYEQFF
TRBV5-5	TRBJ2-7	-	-	TGTGCCAGCAGCTTGGTGTTTTCGGGTTCTGGGAGGCCCTACGAGCAGTACTTC	CASSLVFSGSGRPYEQYF
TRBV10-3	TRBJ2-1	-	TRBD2	TGTGCCATCACCCGGACTAGCGAGTCGGAGTGGTTCTTC	CAITRTSESEWFF
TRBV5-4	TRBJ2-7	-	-	TGTGCCAGCAGCACAGGACAGTCCTACGAGCAGTACTTC	CASSTGQSYEQYF
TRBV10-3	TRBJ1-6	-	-	TGTGCCATCAGTCCATCGGTGCCTTCCTATAATTCACCCCTCCACTTT	CAISPSVPSYNSPLHF
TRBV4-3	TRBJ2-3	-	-	TGCGCCAGCAGCCAAGATCTAAGGACGCAAGTGAGCACAGATACGCAGTATTTT	CASSQDLRTQVSTDTQYF
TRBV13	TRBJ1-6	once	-	TGTGCCAGCAGCGCTTTCGGAGACGGGGATAATTCACCCCTCCACTTT	CASSAFGDGDNSPLHF
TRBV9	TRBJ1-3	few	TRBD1	TGTGCCAGCAGCGCGGGACAGGGGGACACCATATATTTT	CASSAGQGDTIYF
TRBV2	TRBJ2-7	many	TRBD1	TGTGCCAGTAAAACAGGGGTGGGTTACGAGCAGTACTTC	CASKTGVGYEQYF
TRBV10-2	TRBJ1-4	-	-	TGCGCCAGCTTTTCAGGGTTACCTAATGAAAAACTGTTTTTT	CASFSGLPNEKLFF
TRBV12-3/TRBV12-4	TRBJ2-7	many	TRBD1	TGTGCCAGCAGTTTGGGACAGGGTTACGAGCAGTACTTC	CASSLGQGYEQYF
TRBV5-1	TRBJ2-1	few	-	TGCGCCAGCAGCCATCCGACGGGGCTGGACGAGCAGTTCTTC	CASSHPTGLDEQFF
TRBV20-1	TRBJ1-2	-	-	TGCAGTGCTAGAGACGCTCCGACAGCCTCTAACTATGGCTACACCTTC	CSARDAPTASNYGYTF
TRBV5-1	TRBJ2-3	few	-	TGCGCCAGCAGCCCTCTGGAAGACTACCGCACAGATACGCAGTATTTT	CASSPLEDYRTDTQYF
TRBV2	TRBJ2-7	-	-	TGTGCCAGCAGGTCCATCCACGAGCAGTACTTC	CASRSIHEQYF